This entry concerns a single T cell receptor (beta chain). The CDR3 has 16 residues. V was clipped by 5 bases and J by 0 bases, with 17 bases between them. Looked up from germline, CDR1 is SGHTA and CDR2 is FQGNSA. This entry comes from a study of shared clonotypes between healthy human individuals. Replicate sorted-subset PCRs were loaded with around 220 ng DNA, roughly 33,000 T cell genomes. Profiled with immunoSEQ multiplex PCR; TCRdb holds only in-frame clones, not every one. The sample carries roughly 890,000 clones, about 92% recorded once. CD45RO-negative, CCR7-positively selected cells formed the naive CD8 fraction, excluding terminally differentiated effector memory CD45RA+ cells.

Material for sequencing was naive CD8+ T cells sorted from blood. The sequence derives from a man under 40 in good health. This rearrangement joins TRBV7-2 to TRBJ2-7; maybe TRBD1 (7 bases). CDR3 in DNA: TGTGCCAGCAGCGTGGCAGGGGGGTCAAGCTCCTACGAGCAGTACTTC. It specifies CASSVAGGSSSYEQYF. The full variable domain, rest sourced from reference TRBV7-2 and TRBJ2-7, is GAGVSQSPSNKVTEKGKDVELRCDPISGHTALYWYRQSLGQGLEFLIYFQGNSAPDKSGLPSDRFSAERTGGSVSTLTIQRTQQEDSAVYLCASSVAGGSSSYEQYFGPGTRLTVT.